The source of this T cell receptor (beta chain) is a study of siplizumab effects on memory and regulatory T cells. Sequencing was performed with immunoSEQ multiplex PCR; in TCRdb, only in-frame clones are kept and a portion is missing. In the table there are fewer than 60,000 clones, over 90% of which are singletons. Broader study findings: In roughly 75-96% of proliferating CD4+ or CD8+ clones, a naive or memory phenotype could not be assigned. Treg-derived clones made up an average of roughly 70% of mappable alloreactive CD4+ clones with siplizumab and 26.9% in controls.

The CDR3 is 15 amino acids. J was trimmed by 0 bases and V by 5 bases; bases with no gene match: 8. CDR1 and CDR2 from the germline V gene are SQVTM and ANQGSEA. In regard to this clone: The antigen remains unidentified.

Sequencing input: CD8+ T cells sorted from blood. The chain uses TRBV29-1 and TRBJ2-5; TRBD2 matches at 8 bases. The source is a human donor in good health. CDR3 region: CSVTVSGTYQETQYF. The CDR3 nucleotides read TGCAGCGTTACGGTTAGCGGGACGTACCAAGAGACCCAGTACTTC. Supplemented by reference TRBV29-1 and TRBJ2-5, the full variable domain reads SAVISQKPSRDICQRGTSLTIQCQVDSQVTMMFWYRQQPGQSLTLIATANQGSEATYESGFVIDKFPISRPNLTFSTLTVSNMSPEDSSIYLCSVTVSGTYQETQYFGPGTRLLVL.